A selection of T cell receptor beta chains follows, all from one sample in a study of blood T cell repertoires in COVID-19. Assay: immunoSEQ multiplex PCR; the TCRdb copy retains only in-frame clones and omits some. The sample lists about 61,000 clones; 88% were seen once. Sequencing was carried out using peripheral blood. These receptor sequences come from a woman at least 80 years old with active COVID-19. CDR3s include the opening cysteine and the closing phenylalanine or tryptophan. D genes are given only for firm matches. Rows give clone size only sometimes, using once, few, many, or a class for an expanded clone.

size: -
J: TRBJ2-5
V: TRBV7-2
D: TRBD2
DNA: TGTGCCAGCAGCTTAGCCGGGGGGGGGCAAGAGACCCAGTACTTC
CDR3: CASSLAGGGQETQYF

size: -
J: TRBJ1-2
V: TRBV6-2/TRBV6-3
D: TRBD1
DNA: TGTGCCAGCAGCACACCGGGACAGGGGTTCTATGGCTACACCTTC
CDR3: CASSTPGQGFYGYTF

size: -
J: TRBJ2-2
V: TRBV5-1
D: TRBD2
DNA: TGCGCCAGCAGCGGAACGACTAGCGGGGAGGTCGGGGAGCTGTTTTTT
CDR3: CASSGTTSGEVGELFF

size: -
J: TRBJ1-6
V: TRBV5-4
D: -
DNA: TGTGCCAGCAGGCAGGGCCATAATTCACCCCTCCACTTT
CDR3: CASRQGHNSPLHF

size: -
J: TRBJ1-2
V: TRBV5-1
D: TRBD1
DNA: TGCGCCAGCAGCTTGGTACAGGGGCAGGGGCTCTACACCTTC
CDR3: CASSLVQGQGLYTF

size: -
J: TRBJ1-1
V: TRBV5-1
D: -
DNA: TGCGCCAGCAGCCGGACGGACGAAGGGAGCACTGAAGCTTTCTTT
CDR3: CASSRTDEGSTEAFF

size: once
J: TRBJ1-2
V: TRBV2
D: -
DNA: TGTGCCAGCTCATTACTACGGGAGAACTATGGCTACACCTTC
CDR3: CASSLLRENYGYTF

size: once
J: TRBJ2-7
V: TRBV5-1
D: -
DNA: TGCGCCAGCAGCGTGACAGCTGGAGCCTACGAGCAGTACTTC
CDR3: CASSVTAGAYEQYF

size: -
J: TRBJ2-1
V: TRBV5-4
D: TRBD2
DNA: TGTGCCAGCAGCTTGCCGGGGGGAAAGGGGAATGAGCAGTTCTTC
CDR3: CASSLPGGKGNEQFF

size: -
J: TRBJ2-2
V: TRBV7-2
D: TRBD1
DNA: TGTGCCAGCAGCTCCAGGGGGCGGGACGGGGAGCTGTTTTTT
CDR3: CASSSRGRDGELFF

size: once
J: TRBJ2-1
V: TRBV2
D: TRBD2
DNA: TGTGCCAGCAGTGAACACAGCGGGGGGGCTTTTGAGCAGTTCTTC
CDR3: CASSEHSGGAFEQFF

size: once
J: TRBJ1-5
V: TRBV19
D: -
DNA: TGTGCCAGTGGCGGTTCGACGTGGAACACCGCGAGGCCCCAGCATTTT
CDR3: CASGGSTWNTARPQHF

size: -
J: TRBJ2-3
V: TRBV29-1
D: -
DNA: TGCAGCGTTGGGGAGGTGCGGGCAGATACGCAGTATTTT
CDR3: CSVGEVRADTQYF

size: -
J: TRBJ2-3
V: TRBV6-1
D: TRBD2
DNA: TGTGCCAGCAGTGAAGGTAGCGGGGGGCCAGATACGCAGTATTTT
CDR3: CASSEGSGGPDTQYF

size: -
J: TRBJ1-2
V: TRBV12-3/TRBV12-4
D: -
DNA: TGTGCCAGCAGTTCTTCCGAGGGATATGGCTACACCTTC
CDR3: CASSSSEGYGYTF

size: -
J: TRBJ2-5
V: TRBV24-1
D: TRBD1
DNA: TGTGCCACCAGTGAATCCGGGACAGGGGACGGGGAGACCCAGTACTTC
CDR3: CATSESGTGDGETQYF

size: few
J: TRBJ2-6
V: TRBV20-1
D: -
DNA: TGCAGTGCTAGTGAGACGGGCTCTGGGGCCAACGTCCTGACTTTC
CDR3: CSASETGSGANVLTF

size: -
J: TRBJ2-1
V: TRBV4-2
D: -
DNA: TGTGCCAGCAGCCAAGCGGCTGCGGGGGCTGGGGATGAGCAGTTCTTC
CDR3: CASSQAAAGAGDEQFF

size: -
J: TRBJ1-1
V: TRBV7-2
D: -
DNA: TGTGCCAGCAGCTTATGGGGCAATTCGGGGGGATTGGAAGCTTTCTTT
CDR3: CASSLWGNSGGLEAFF

size: -
J: TRBJ2-1
V: TRBV5-1
D: TRBD2
DNA: TGCGCCAGCAGCCCCGGACTAGCGGTAGGGAATGAGCAGTTCTTC
CDR3: CASSPGLAVGNEQFF

size: -
J: TRBJ1-1
V: TRBV2
D: -
DNA: TGTGCCAGCATGTTCATGAACACTGAAGCTTTCTTT
CDR3: CASMFMNTEAFF

size: -
J: TRBJ2-2
V: TRBV5-8
D: TRBD2
DNA: TGTGCCAGCAGCCGCCGACTAGCGGGGCCCAACGCCGGGGAGCTGTTTTTT
CDR3: CASSRRLAGPNAGELFF

size: -
J: TRBJ2-3
V: TRBV5-1
D: TRBD2
DNA: TGCGCCAGCAGCTCCGGGACTAGCGGGGGGGCAGTTGATACGCAGTATTTT
CDR3: CASSSGTSGGAVDTQYF

size: -
J: TRBJ1-2
V: TRBV4-3
D: TRBD1
DNA: TGCGCCAGCAGCCCAAGGGCGGCAGGGGGCCATGGCTACACCTTC
CDR3: CASSPRAAGGHGYTF

size: -
J: TRBJ2-5
V: TRBV4-3
D: TRBD1
DNA: TGCGCCAGCAGCCAGTCGGGACAGACAGAGACCCAGTACTTC
CDR3: CASSQSGQTETQYF

size: -
J: TRBJ1-1
V: TRBV19
D: -
DNA: TGTGCCAGTAGTAGATCCCAGGCCAACACTGAAGCTTTCTTT
CDR3: CASSRSQANTEAFF

size: -
J: TRBJ1-1
V: TRBV10-3
D: TRBD1
DNA: TGTGCCACGAGGTCAGGGGGGTTCATGAACACTGAAGCTTTCTTT
CDR3: CATRSGGFMNTEAFF

size: -
J: TRBJ2-3
V: TRBV5-1
D: -
DNA: TGCGCCAGCAGAGTGGGGCCGCCTAGCACAGATACGCAGTATTTT
CDR3: CASRVGPPSTDTQYF

size: -
J: TRBJ1-1
V: TRBV2
D: TRBD1
DNA: TGTGCCAGCAGTTCACAGGGGGGGGACACTGAAGCTTTCTTT
CDR3: CASSSQGGDTEAFF

size: -
J: TRBJ2-1
V: TRBV11-3
D: -
DNA: TGTGCCAGCAGCTTTACTAGGGGGATCTTCTTC
CDR3: CASSFTRGIFF

size: -
J: TRBJ2-3
V: TRBV11-2
D: -
DNA: TGTGCCAGCAGCTTAGCCCACGGGACAGATACGCAGTATTTT
CDR3: CASSLAHGTDTQYF

size: -
J: TRBJ2-1
V: TRBV5-1
D: -
DNA: TGCGCCAGCAGCTTGGGTTGGGGCGGGGACTCCTACAATGAGCAGTTCTTC
CDR3: CASSLGWGGDSYNEQFF

size: -
J: TRBJ1-5
V: TRBV19
D: -
DNA: TGTGCCAGTAGTACACAACCGGGACACATCGATCAGCCCCAGCATTTT
CDR3: CASSTQPGHIDQPQHF

size: -
J: TRBJ1-3
V: TRBV7-2
D: -
DNA: TGTGCCAGCTCTAGTCCAAGGAGCTCAGGAAACACCATATATTTT
CDR3: CASSSPRSSGNTIYF

size: -
J: TRBJ1-5
V: TRBV3-1/TRBV3-2
D: -
DNA: TGTGCCAGCAGCCAAGTTCCAGGAAGGCCCCAGCATTTT
CDR3: CASSQVPGRPQHF

size: -
J: TRBJ2-3
V: TRBV3-1/TRBV3-2
D: TRBD2
DNA: TGTGCCAGCAGCCAAGCGGGACTAGCGGCCACAGATACGCAGTATTTT
CDR3: CASSQAGLAATDTQYF

size: -
J: TRBJ2-7
V: TRBV14
D: -
DNA: TGTGCCAGCAGCCTCGCCGGGACGGGAGCCTACGAGCAGTACTTC
CDR3: CASSLAGTGAYEQYF

size: -
J: TRBJ2-3
V: TRBV7-8
D: -
DNA: TGTGCCAGCAGCTTACCCATCGGTGGGGGGGCCGGAGATACGCAGTATTTT
CDR3: CASSLPIGGGAGDTQYF

size: -
J: TRBJ2-7
V: TRBV12-3/TRBV12-4
D: -
DNA: TGTGCCAGCAGTTTAGGCAGCTACGAGCAGTACTTC
CDR3: CASSLGSYEQYF

size: -
J: TRBJ1-2
V: TRBV28
D: -
DNA: TGTGCCAGCTGCCGCAGGGGCAACTATGGCTACACCTTC
CDR3: CASCRRGNYGYTF

size: -
J: TRBJ2-1
V: TRBV27
D: TRBD2
DNA: TGTGCCAGCAGTTTTCCGAGCGGGGGGGGCTCCTACAATGAGCAGTTCTTC
CDR3: CASSFPSGGGSYNEQFF

size: -
J: TRBJ2-3
V: TRBV9
D: TRBD2
DNA: TGTGCCAGCAGCGATACAAGTCTAGCGGGGTTCACAGATACGCAGTATTTT
CDR3: CASSDTSLAGFTDTQYF

size: -
J: TRBJ2-7
V: TRBV24-1
D: -
DNA: TGTGCCACCAGTGATTTGCAAACGGGGTATAAGCAGTACTTC
CDR3: CATSDLQTGYKQYF

size: -
J: TRBJ2-5
V: TRBV19
D: -
DNA: TGTGCCAGTAGTATAGGAGCGGCTAGCGACCCCGGGACCCAGTACTTC
CDR3: CASSIGAASDPGTQYF

size: -
J: TRBJ2-7
V: TRBV5-4
D: -
DNA: TGTGCCAGCAGCTTGCAGGGGGGCTCCGAGCAGTACTTC
CDR3: CASSLQGGSEQYF

size: -
J: TRBJ2-2
V: TRBV7-7
D: -
DNA: TGTGCTAGCAGCTTAGAAGTTTGGCAGGCGAACACCGGGGAGCTGTTTTTT
CDR3: CASSLEVWQANTGELFF